This T cell receptor (beta chain) was documented in a study of blood T cell repertoires in COVID-19. Background on the study: Samples taken during acute and convalescent COVID-19 were collected in the United States, Italy and Spain.

Seattle enrolled patients during active infection and tracked them longitudinally. As processed by the authors: The assay estimated nucleated cells by amplifying reference gene primers. Data came from immunoSEQ multiplex PCR; TCRdb stores just in-frame clones and leaves some out. From that table come the V and J calls and clone size; the DNA was used to work out D and trimming. This sample has roughly 300,000 clones, with roughly nine tenths found just once. V gave up 3 bases and J gave up 3 bases; unmatched junction bases: 7. CDR3 length equals 17 residues. The germline CDR1 and CDR2 sequences are SEHNR and FQNEAQ (reference sequence).

The TCR was taken from a woman between 25 and 40 years old with COVID-19, enrolled during active disease. The chain is built from TRBV7-9 and TRBJ2-2, with TRBD1 matching 10 bases. Sequenced: peripheral blood. CDR3 DNA sequence: TGTGCCAGCAGCTTGGCTGCCGGGACAGGGGACACCGGGGAGCTGTTTTTT. This encodes CASSLAAGTGDTGELFF.